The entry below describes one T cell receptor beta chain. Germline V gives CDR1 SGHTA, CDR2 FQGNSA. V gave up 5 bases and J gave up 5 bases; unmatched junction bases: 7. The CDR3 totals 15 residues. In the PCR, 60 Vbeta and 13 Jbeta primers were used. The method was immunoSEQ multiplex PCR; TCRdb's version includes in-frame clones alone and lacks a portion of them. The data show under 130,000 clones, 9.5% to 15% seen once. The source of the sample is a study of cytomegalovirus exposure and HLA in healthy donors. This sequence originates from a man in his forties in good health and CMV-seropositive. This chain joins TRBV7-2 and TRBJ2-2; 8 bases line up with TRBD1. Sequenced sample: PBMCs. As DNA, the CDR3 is TGTGCCAGCAGCATGAGACAGGGGTCGACCGGGGAGCTGTTTTTT. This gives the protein CASSMRQGSTGELFF.